The 8 T cell receptor beta chains presented below share a single source sample, sequenced in a study of control samples from healthy donors and cancer patients. Measured with immunoSEQ multiplex PCR; TCRdb has only the in-frame clones, and not every one. The repertoire holds more than 50,000 clones, 88% seen once, with less than 4% in the top ten. Sequencing used blood. Receptors originate from a man between 45 and 60 years old in good health.

The chain uses TRBV6-5 and TRBJ2-3; no definite D call. Trimming took 8 bases from V and 0 from J, leaving 12 bases between them. The CDR3 runs to 14 residues. CDR1 is MNHEY and CDR2 is SVGAGI in the germline V gene. The chain's CDR3 is CASGVRGSTDTQYF. Here the CDR3 DNA reads TGTGCCAGCGGCGTTAGAGGAAGCACAGATACGCAGTATTTT.

This rearrangement joins TRBV25-1 to TRBJ1-1; D call uncertain. The ends were cut back, 5 bases at V and 6 bases at J, with 13 bases in the middle. CDR3 length: 13 residues. Germline CDR1 MGHDK, CDR2 SYGVNS. The CDR3 sequence is CASSYGEDSEAFF. The CDR3 DNA is TGTGCCAGCAGTTATGGGGAAGACTCTGAAGCTTTCTTT.

This rearrangement joins TRBV28 to TRBJ1-5; unclear D gene. Trimming took 6 bases from V and 6 from J, leaving 12 bases between them. Germline CDR1 MDHEN, CDR2 SYDVKM. This CDR3 contains 13 residues. The chain's CDR3 is CASRDLMGQPQHF. CDR3 nucleotides: TGTGCCAGCAGGGATCTCATGGGTCAGCCCCAGCATTTT.

This rearrangement joins TRBV7-3 to TRBJ2-3; D not resolved. CDR1 and CDR2 (germline): SGHTA, FQGTGA. Trimming cost V 5 bases and J 0 bases, with 12 bases left between them. This CDR3 comprises 15 residues. The CDR3 is CASSPAVTSTDTQYF. The CDR3 DNA reads as TGTGCCAGCAGCCCCGCGGTTACTAGCACAGATACGCAGTATTTT. The variable domain in full, completed from reference TRBV7-3 and TRBJ2-3, reads GAGVSQTPSNKVTEKGKYVELRCDPISGHTALYWYRQSLGQGPEFLIYFQGTGAADDSGLPNDRFFAVRPEGSVSTLKIQRTERGDSAVYLCASSPAVTSTDTQYFGPGTRLTVL.

This rearrangement joins TRBV27 to TRBJ2-3; 13 nucleotides line up with TRBD2. V was clipped by 4 bases and J by 4 bases; unmatched bases: 2. CDR1 is MNHEY and CDR2 is SMNVEV in the germline V gene (reference sequence). The CDR3 contains 15 residues. The CDR3 spells CASSSTSGRSDTQYF. CDR3 bases: TGTGCCAGCAGTTCGACTAGCGGGAGGTCAGATACGCAGTATTTT.

This chain joins TRBV5-1 and TRBJ2-1; 9 nucleotides line up with TRBD2. Germline V gene sequence: CDR1 SGHRS, CDR2 YFSETQ. The length of the CDR3 is 15 residues. V was clipped by 3 bases and J by 6 bases; unmatched bases: 7. CDR3: CASSSHSGRGNEQFF. The CDR3 bases are TGCGCCAGCAGCTCGCATAGCGGGAGAGGCAATGAGCAGTTCTTC.

Details on this clone: Other nucleotide sequences in the sample specify the same CDR3. This chain links TRBV7-6 with TRBJ2-1; D uncertain. This CDR3 comprises 13 residues. Germline values: CDR1 SGHVS, CDR2 FNYEAQ. V gave up 2 bases and J gave up 0 bases, with 2 bases separating them. The CDR3 sequence: CASSLTSYNEQFF. CDR3 DNA sequence: TGTGCCAGCAGCTTAACCTCCTACAATGAGCAGTTCTTC.

This rearrangement joins TRBV18 to TRBJ2-5; 14 bases agree with TRBD2. This CDR3 spans 16 amino acids. The germline V gene encodes CDR1 KGHSH and CDR2 LQKENI. The ends lost 0 bases at V and 4 bases at J; junction bases unmatched: 1. The CDR3 coding sequence is TGTGCCAGCTCACCACCGGGACTAGCGGGAGCAGAGACCCAGTACTTC. Translation gives CASSPPGLAGAETQYF.